This T cell receptor beta chain comes out of a study of blood T cell repertoires in COVID-19. Study context: Sites across the United States, Italy and Spain contributed samples from acute and convalescent COVID-19. Nucleic acid was either cDNA or gDNA, and it came from T cells, B-cell-depleted T cells, or PBMCs.

Study processing details: Estimates of nucleated cell counts were drawn from the amplification of reference gene primers. The table came from immunoSEQ multiplex PCR; TCRdb's copy has only in-frame clones and leaves some out. V, J and clone size reflect that table, while D and trimming were determined from the DNA. The table shows more than 55,000 clones, with 90% occurring only once. Sequenced: peripheral blood. This TCR came from a man older than 75 with acute or convalescent COVID-19.

This chain's CDR3 is CASRAPYNSPLHF. CDR3 sequence (DNA): TGTGCCAGCAGGGCCCCTTATAATTCACCCCTCCACTTT. The chain carries TRBV12-3 or TRBV12-4 and TRBJ1-6; unclear D gene. The length of the CDR3 is 13 residues. Trimming left V 6 bases short and J 4 bases short, with 7 bases between.